Presented here are 28 T cell receptor beta chains from one specimen sequenced in a study of blood T cells in healthy people across ages. PCR was performed a second time for about 7 to 12 cycles using a sample-barcoded 5' primer and a J-beta primer mix. Each CDR3 protein is one row after TCRdb ran MiXCR on the 5' RACE reads. The table has hundreds of thousands of distinct CDR3 sequences, roughly 43% seen once. The sequenced sample was blood. These receptors were taken from an elderly man in good health.

This clonotype was observed at least ten times. The rearrangement joins TRBV3-1 to TRBJ2-7; no clear D gene. Germline CDR1 reads LGHDT; CDR2 reads YNNKEL (reference sequence). Trimming removed 4 bases from V and 1 base from J, with 8 bases in between. This CDR3 is 13 amino acids long. The CDR3 DNA sequence: TGTGCCAGCAGCCCAGAGTTTTCCTACGAGCAGTACTTC. Its translation: CASSPEFSYEQYF.

This clonotype has more than one count but fewer than ten. V gene TRBV5-1 combines with J gene TRBJ2-1, with D possibly matching TRBD2 (5 bases). The CDR3 is made up of 14 amino acids. Trimming took 2 bases from V and 7 from J, leaving 13 bases between them. Germline V gene lookup returns CDR1 SGHRS and CDR2 YFSETQ. The CDR3 DNA is TGCGCCAGCAGCTTTGTCCAACCGGGGAATGAGCAGTTCTTC. This sequence encodes CASSFVQPGNEQFF.

About this clonotype: The junction does not match germline at one end; this may be a read error. This chain uses TRBV11-2 with TRBJ1-5; maybe TRBD1 (6 bases). CDR1 is SGHAT, CDR2 FQNNGV, per germline. The CDR3 spans 16 residues. CDR3 protein: CASSLAGQNSNQPRHF. The CDR3, as DNA: TGTGCCAGCAGCTTAGCCGGACAGAATAGCAATCAGCCCCGGCATTTT.

V is TRBV5-1 and J is TRBJ1-1; 11 positions match TRBD1. Trimming removed 2 bases from V and 6 bases from J; junction bases left unmatched: 6. The V gene's germline CDR1 is SGHRS and CDR2 YFSETQ. This CDR3 comprises 15 residues. CDR3 in DNA: TGCGCCAGCAGCTTCCGGACAGGGGGCCTTTCTGAAGCTTTCTTT. This gives the protein CASSFRTGGLSEAFF. The full variable domain, its missing parts supplied by reference TRBV5-1 and TRBJ1-1, is KAGVTQTPRYLIKTRGQQVTLSCSPISGHRSVSWYQQTPGQGLQFLFEYFSETQRNKGNFPGRFSGRQFSNSRSEMNVSTLELGDSALYLCASSFRTGGLSEAFFGQGTRLTVV.

The chain couples TRBV6-2 or TRBV6-3 to TRBJ2-1; TRBD1 matches at 10 bases. Germline CDR1 reads MNHEY; CDR2 reads SVGEGT. The CDR3 contains 12 residues. The V gene end was trimmed by 6 bases and the J gene end by 13 bases; junction bases not matched to a gene: 6. The CDR3 region has the DNA TGTGCCAGCAGCGGACAGGGGGAGACCCAGTTCTTC. This translates into CASSGQGETQFF.

The table lists this clonotype with a few counts. In DNA form, the CDR3 reads TGCAGTGTACCACAGGACATGAACTACGAGCAGTACTTC. Amino acids: CSVPQDMNYEQYF. V usage is TRBV20-1 and J usage is TRBJ2-7; tentative D call: TRBD1 (5 bases). This CDR3 has 13 amino acids. V was cut by 7 bases and J by 3 bases, with 16 bases left in between. Germline loops: CDR1 DFQATT, CDR2 SNEGSKA (reference sequence).

The V call is TRBV20-1, the J call TRBJ2-7; 12 nucleotides align to TRBD2. The length of the CDR3 is 13 residues. Germline assignment: CDR1 DFQATT and CDR2 SNEGSKA (reference sequence). V lost 5 bases, J lost 6 bases, and 5 bases stayed unmatched. DNA of the CDR3: TGCAGTGCTCGGACTAGCGGGACCCCCGAGCAGTACTTC. Its protein is CSARTSGTPEQYF.

The CDR3: CASSLAVSGLSGANVLTF. The CDR3 bases are TGTGCCAGCAGCTTGGCGGTCAGTGGCTTGTCTGGGGCCAACGTCCTGACTTTC. The chain uses TRBV5-4 and TRBJ2-6; D not resolved. Germline CDR1 SGHNT, CDR2 YYREEE (reference sequence). The V end was cut by 0 bases, the J end by 1 base, with 14 bases between. The CDR3 has 18 amino acids.

A word on this clonotype: This may stem from a read error, because a much larger clone lies one nucleotide away. The chain uses TRBV3-1 and TRBJ2-5; 9 nucleotides agree with TRBD2. This CDR3 region has 14 residues. Per germline, CDR1 LGHDT and CDR2 YNNKEL (reference sequence). J lost 11 bases, V lost 4 bases, and 11 bases had no gene match. The CDR3 nucleotides read TGTGCCAGCAGCCCGGGACTAGCATCCTACGATCAGTACTTC. Its translation: CASSPGLASYDQYF.

V gene TRBV7-9 combines with J gene TRBJ2-4; D is undetermined. The length of the CDR3 is 14 residues. Trimming left V 0 bases short and J 2 bases short, with 5 bases between. Germline assignment: CDR1 SEHNR and CDR2 FQNEAQ (reference sequence). CDR3 amino acids: CASSLAGTKNIQYF. CDR3 nucleotides: TGTGCCAGCAGCTTAGCAGGGACCAAAAACATTCAGTACTTC.

CDR3 region: CSASPRGLYEQYF. Here the CDR3 DNA reads TGCAGTGCTAGCCCGAGGGGGCTCTACGAGCAGTACTTC. The genes are TRBV20-1 and TRBJ2-7; 7 bases agree with TRBD1. V lost 3 bases to trimming and J lost 3 bases; unmatched junction nucleotides: 5. This CDR3 comprises 13 residues. Germline lookup yields CDR1 DFQATT and CDR2 SNEGSKA (reference sequence).

This clonotype was recorded at least ten times. The rearrangement joins TRBV2 to TRBJ2-7, with D possibly TRBD2 on 5 matching bases. The CDR3 extends over 12 amino acids. The germline V gene has CDR1 SNHLY and CDR2 FYNNEI. Trimming took off 8 bases at V and 5 bases at J, with 13 bases between the two ends. The CDR3 loop is CASLLRRDEQYF. CDR3 DNA: TGTGCCAGCTTACTTAGGCGGGACGAGCAGTACTTC.

In its sample, this clonotype was seen once. Because the CDR3 is missing its conserved closing phenylalanine or tryptophan, this is likely a read error. The rearrangement links TRBV27 to TRBJ2-5; D is ambiguous. Germline CDR1 is MNHEY and CDR2 is SMNVEV (reference sequence). V lost 4 bases and J 0 bases, leaving 9 bases between the germline ends. This CDR3 is built from 14 residues. Here the CDR3 DNA reads TGTGCCAGCAGTTCCACAGAGTACCAAGAGACCCAGTACTTA. As protein: CASSSTEYQETQYL.

This rearrangement joins TRBV7-2 to TRBJ2-3; D perhaps matches TRBD2 (6 bases). The CDR3 has 15 amino acids. V was trimmed by 6 bases and J by 0 bases, leaving 13 bases between them. Germline CDR1 is SGHTA and CDR2 is FQGNSA. This CDR3 reads CASRQTGTSTDTQYF. CDR3 bases: TGTGCCAGCAGGCAGACTGGGACTAGCACAGATACGCAGTATTTT.

This clonotype was detected a few times. V usage is TRBV20-1 and J usage is TRBJ2-1; 16 bases are shared with TRBD2. This CDR3 contains 20 residues. Trimming removed 1 base from V and 1 base from J; junction bases left unmatched: 10. The germline V gene encodes CDR1 DFQATT and CDR2 SNEGSKA (reference sequence). CDR3 loop: CSARVTKGTSGRVSYNEQFF. The DNA of the CDR3 is TGCAGTGCTAGAGTCACAAAAGGGACTAGCGGGAGGGTGTCCTACAATGAGCAGTTCTTC.

The CDR3 DNA is TGTGCCAGCAGCCAAGTGTCAGGGACTGGAAACACCATATATTTT. It encodes CASSQVSGTGNTIYF. The chain links TRBV3-1 to TRBJ1-3; maybe TRBD1 (5 bases). V was pared by 1 base and J by 2 bases, with 9 bases between. Germline assignment: CDR1 LGHDT and CDR2 YNNKEL (reference sequence). This CDR3 has 15 residues.

This rearrangement joins TRBV12-5 to TRBJ2-4; D is unresolved. The DNA end lines up better with TRBJ2-5; the J call may be wrong. The germline gives CDR1 LGHNT, CDR2 FRNRAP. The CDR3 is made up of 13 amino acids. CDR3 DNA: TGTGCTAGTGGTTTGACTACGCCAGAGACCCAGTACTTC. Residues: CASGLTTPETQYF.

The V gene is TRBV7-9, the J gene TRBJ2-3, with 14 bases that match TRBD2. The CDR3 has 16 residues. Germline V lookup: CDR1 SEHNR, CDR2 FQNEAQ (reference sequence). V trimming: 6 bases; J trimming: 4 bases; junction bases outside the gene matches: 6. CDR3 bases: TGTGCCAGCAGTTCGGGACTAGCGGGAGACGCAGATACGCAGTATTTT. Amino acid sequence: CASSSGLAGDADTQYF.

The CDR3 is CASGGFYLGPSSYNEQFF. As DNA, the CDR3 is TGTGCCAGCGGGGGCTTTTATCTGGGACCAAGCTCCTACAATGAGCAGTTCTTC. The rearrangement joins TRBV6-2 or TRBV6-3 to TRBJ2-1; D perhaps matches TRBD1 (6 bases). Trimming took off 8 bases at V and 0 bases at J, with 23 bases between the two ends. CDR1 is MNHEY, CDR2 SVGEGT, per germline. The CDR3 runs to 18 residues.

The rearrangement joins TRBV12-3 or TRBV12-4 to TRBJ1-1; the D is unclear. V lost 6 bases and J 0 bases, leaving 14 bases between the germline ends. This CDR3 spans 15 amino acids. The CDR3 nucleotides are TGTGCCAGCAGCCCCCGAGTTGCTATGAACACTGAAGCTTTCTTT. It yields the protein CASSPRVAMNTEAFF.

CDR3 sequence (DNA): TGCGCCAGCAGCCCCCAGACAGGAACGGTCACTGAAGCTTTCTTT. Translated, it gives CASSPQTGTVTEAFF. The V call is TRBV5-1, the J call TRBJ1-1; the D gene is possibly TRBD1 (6 bases). Looked up from germline, CDR1 is SGHRS and CDR2 is YFSETQ. The CDR3 loop spans 15 amino acids. Trimming left V 4 bases short and J 4 bases short, with 17 bases between. The full variable domain, with the rest looked up from reference TRBV5-1 and TRBJ1-1, is KAGVTQTPRYLIKTRGQQVTLSCSPISGHRSVSWYQQTPGQGLQFLFEYFSETQRNKGNFPGRFSGRQFSNSRSEMNVSTLELGDSALYLCASSPQTGTVTEAFFGQGTRLTVV.

This clonotype was counted ten times or more. The V and J genes are TRBV11-1 and TRBJ2-1, with a weak D call TRBD2 (6 bases). CDR3 length: 15 residues. The V gene's germline CDR1 is SGHAT and CDR2 FQDESV (reference sequence). V was pared by 5 bases and J by 4 bases, with 15 bases between. The CDR3 DNA follows: TGTGCCAGCAGCGACCGGGACTCACTTTACAATGAGCAGTTCTTC. Translation: CASSDRDSLYNEQFF.

This clonotype was seen only a few times. CDR3 region: CSANPAWGVKADTQYF. The CDR3 DNA follows: TGCAGTGCTAACCCGGCATGGGGGGTAAAGGCAGATACGCAGTATTTT. The genes are TRBV20-1 and TRBJ2-3, with D perhaps matching TRBD2 (6 bases). The CDR3 runs 16 residues. Trimming removed 4 bases from V and 4 bases from J, with 21 bases in between. Germline-derived CDR1 and CDR2 are DFQATT and SNEGSKA (reference sequence).

The V and J genes are TRBV7-3 and TRBJ2-7; the D call may be TRBD1 or TRBD2 (5 bases each). The assigned J gene may be wrong: the sequence end matches TRBJ2-5 better. Germline loops: CDR1 SGHTA, CDR2 FQGTGA. This CDR3 is built from 12 residues. In DNA form, the CDR3 reads TGTGCCAGCAGCTCCGGGGACGAGACCCAGTACTTC. It translates to CASSSGDETQYF.

CDR3 nucleotides: TGTGCCAGCAGCTTAGAGGTCAGGGGGGCTCTCCAAGAGACCCAGTACTTC. As protein: CASSLEVRGALQETQYF. The J gene is TRBJ2-5, the V gene TRBV13; D may be TRBD1 (7 bases). There are 17 residues in the CDR3. Germline loops: CDR1 PRHDT, CDR2 FYEKMQ (reference sequence). Trimming removed 1 base at V and 1 base at J, with 16 bases between.

In DNA, the CDR3 is TGTGCCAGCAAAGGGGACATCTCCTACGAGCAGTACTTC. Translation gives CASKGDISYEQYF. The rearrangement links TRBV21-1 to TRBJ2-7; the D segment call TRBD1 is taken from the table without a DNA check. TRBV21-1 is recorded as a pseudogene. This CDR3 has 13 amino acids.

The chain links TRBV2 to TRBJ2-4; possible D gene TRBD2, 6 bases. The end of the DNA fits TRBJ2-5 better, so the J call may be wrong. CDR1 and CDR2 from the germline V gene are SNHLY and FYNNEI. This CDR3 contains 12 residues. The CDR3, as DNA: TGTGCAAAAGCGGGCTTGCAAGAGACCCAGTACTTC. Protein product: CAKAGLQETQYF.

This clonotype appeared a few times. V gene TRBV11-2 combines with J gene TRBJ2-3, with 10 bases aligning to TRBD1. The CDR3 is 18 amino acids. Germline values: CDR1 SGHAT, CDR2 FQNNGV. V shed 3 bases and J 4 bases; nucleotides not matched to a gene: 13. CDR3 in DNA: TGTGCCAGCAGCTTTGGATTGAACATTGGGACAGGGGCAGATACGCAGTATTTT. Its translation is CASSFGLNIGTGADTQYF.